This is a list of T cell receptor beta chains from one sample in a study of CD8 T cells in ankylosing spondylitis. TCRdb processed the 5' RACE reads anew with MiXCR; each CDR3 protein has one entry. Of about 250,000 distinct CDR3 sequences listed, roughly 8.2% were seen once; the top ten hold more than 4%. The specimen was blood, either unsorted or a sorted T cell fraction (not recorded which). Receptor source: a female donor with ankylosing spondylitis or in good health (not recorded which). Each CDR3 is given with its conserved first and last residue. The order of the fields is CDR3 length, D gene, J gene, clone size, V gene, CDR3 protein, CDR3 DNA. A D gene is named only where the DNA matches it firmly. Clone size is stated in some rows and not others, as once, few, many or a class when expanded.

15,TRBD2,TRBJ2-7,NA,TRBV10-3,CATTGLAGGPDEQYF,TGTGCCACAACGGGACTAGCGGGAGGGCCCGACGAGCAGTACTTC
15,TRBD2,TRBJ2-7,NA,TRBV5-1,CASNPRAGGGYEQYF,TGCGCCAGCAACCCGAGGGCAGGCGGGGGCTACGAGCAGTACTTC
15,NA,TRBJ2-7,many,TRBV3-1,CASSTSPSGLYEQYF,TGTGCCAGCAGCACTAGCCCAAGCGGTCTCTACGAGCAGTACTTC
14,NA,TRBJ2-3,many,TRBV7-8,CASSLFGRTDTQYF,TGTGCCAGCAGCTTATTCGGCCGGACAGATACGCAGTATTTT
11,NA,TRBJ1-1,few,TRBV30,CACDKNTEAFF,TGTGCCTGTGACAAGAACACTGAAGCTTTCTTT
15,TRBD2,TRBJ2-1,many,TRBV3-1,CASSPASSGKGEQFF,TGTGCCAGCAGCCCCGCATCTAGCGGGAAAGGTGAGCAGTTCTTC
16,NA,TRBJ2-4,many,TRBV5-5,CASRGDLDRFKNIQYF,TGTGCCAGCAGGGGTGATTTGGACAGATTCAAAAACATTCAGTACTTC
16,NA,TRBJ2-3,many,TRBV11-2,CASSFRGGMGTDTQYF,TGTGCCAGCAGCTTCCGCGGAGGCATGGGCACAGATACGCAGTATTTT
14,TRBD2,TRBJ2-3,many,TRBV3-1,CASSALASTDTQYF,TGTGCCAGCAGCGCACTAGCGAGCACAGATACGCAGTATTTT
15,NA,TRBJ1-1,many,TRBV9,CASSVGGGWNTEAFF,TGTGCCAGCAGCGTAGGTGGTGGTTGGAACACTGAAGCTTTCTTT
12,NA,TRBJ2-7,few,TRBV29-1,CSVTAGWGEQYF,TGCAGCGTCACAGCTGGCTGGGGGGAGCAGTACTTC
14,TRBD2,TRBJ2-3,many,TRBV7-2,CASSFLRGADTQYF,TGTGCCAGCAGCTTTCTCCGGGGGGCAGATACGCAGTATTTT
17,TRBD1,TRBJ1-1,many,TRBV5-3,CARSTAGTGAINTEAFF,TGTGCCAGAAGCACCGCCGGGACAGGGGCTATTAACACTGAAGCTTTCTTT
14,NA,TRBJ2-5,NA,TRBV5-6,CASSSQGNKETQYF,TGTGCCAGCAGCTCCCAGGGAAATAAAGAGACCCAGTACTTC
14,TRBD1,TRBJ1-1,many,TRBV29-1,CSVRGGGRNTEAFF,TGCAGCGTGAGAGGGGGCGGAAGGAACACTGAAGCTTTCTTT
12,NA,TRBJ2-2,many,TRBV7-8,CASSPLTGELFF,TGTGCCAGCAGCCCGCTCACCGGGGAGCTGTTTTTT
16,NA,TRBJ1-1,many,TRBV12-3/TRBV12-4,CASSPRYGVQNTEAFF,TGTGCCAGCAGTCCCCGTTATGGGGTCCAGAACACTGAAGCTTTCTTT
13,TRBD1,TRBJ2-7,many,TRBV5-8,CASSGQGRGKQYF,TGTGCCAGCAGTGGACAGGGTAGAGGGAAGCAGTACTTC
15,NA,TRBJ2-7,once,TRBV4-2,CASSRTGGRNYEQYF,TGTGCCAGCAGCCGAACCGGGGGGCGCAACTACGAGCAGTACTTC
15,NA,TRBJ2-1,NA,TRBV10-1,CASSAGRGPYNEQFF,TGCGCCAGCAGTGCCGGGAGAGGACCCTACAATGAGCAGTTCTTC
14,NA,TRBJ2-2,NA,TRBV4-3,CASSRVTNTGELFF,TGCGCCAGCAGCCGGGTTACGAACACCGGGGAGCTGTTTTTT
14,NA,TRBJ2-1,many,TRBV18,CASSREARNNEQFF,TGTGCCAGCTCACGCGAAGCTAGAAACAATGAGCAGTTCTTC
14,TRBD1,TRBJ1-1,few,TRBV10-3,CAISEDRGRTEAFF,TGTGCCATCAGTGAGGACAGGGGACGCACTGAAGCTTTCTTT
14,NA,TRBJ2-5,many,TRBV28,CASSLLERSTTQYF,TGTGCCAGCAGTTTATTGGAGAGATCGACGACCCAGTACTTC
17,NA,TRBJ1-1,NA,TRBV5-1,CASSHLGTPESHTEAFF,TGCGCCAGCAGTCACCTTGGGACACCAGAAAGCCACACTGAAGCTTTCTTT
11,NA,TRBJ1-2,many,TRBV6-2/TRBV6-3,CASSYNYGYTF,TGTGCCAGCAGTTACAACTATGGCTACACCTTC
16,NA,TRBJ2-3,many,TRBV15,CATSRERDATTDTQYF,TGTGCCACCAGCAGAGAAAGGGACGCCACGACAGATACGCAGTATTTT
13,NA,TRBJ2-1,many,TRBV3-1,CASSPTRTGEQFF,TGTGCCAGCAGCCCTACCCGGACGGGTGAGCAGTTCTTC
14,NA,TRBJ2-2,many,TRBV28,CASRVAANTGELFF,TGTGCCAGCAGGGTAGCGGCCAACACCGGGGAGCTGTTTTTT
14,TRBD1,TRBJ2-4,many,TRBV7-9,CASSSGTAEGIQYF,TGTGCCAGCAGTTCCGGGACAGCAGAAGGCATTCAGTACTTC
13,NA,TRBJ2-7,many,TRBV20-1,CSARTDRAYEQYF,TGCAGTGCTAGAACCGACAGAGCCTACGAGCAGTACTTC
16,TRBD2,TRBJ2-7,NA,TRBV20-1,CSAPTGTSGTLGEQYF,TGCAGTGCTCCGACCGGGACTAGCGGGACTTTGGGCGAGCAGTACTTC
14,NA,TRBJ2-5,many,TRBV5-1,CASSRQGLQETQYF,TGCGCCAGCAGCCGACAGGGACTACAAGAGACCCAGTACTTC
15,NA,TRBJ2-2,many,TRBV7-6,CASSAGASLPGELFF,TGTGCCAGCAGCGCAGGGGCCTCCCTCCCCGGGGAGCTGTTTTTT
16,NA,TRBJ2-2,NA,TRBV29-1,CSVKDPRGTNTGELFF,TGCAGCGTGAAGGACCCCCGCGGGACGAACACCGGGGAGCTGTTTTTT
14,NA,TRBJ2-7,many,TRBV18,CASSPGSFYYEQYF,TGTGCCAGCTCACCGGGGTCGTTTTACTACGAGCAGTACTTC
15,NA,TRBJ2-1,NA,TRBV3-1,CASRGTYEGGYEQFF,TGTGCCAGCAGGGGAACGTATGAGGGGGGGTATGAGCAGTTCTTC
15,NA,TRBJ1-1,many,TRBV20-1,CSARDLQGLNTEAFF,TGCAGTGCTAGAGATTTACAGGGCCTGAACACTGAAGCTTTCTTT
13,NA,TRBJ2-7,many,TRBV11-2,CASSRPERYEQYF,TGTGCCAGCAGCCGCCCAGAACGGTACGAGCAGTACTTC
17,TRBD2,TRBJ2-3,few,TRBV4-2,CASSQDPSGLLTDTQYF,TGTGCCAGCAGCCAAGACCCTAGCGGGCTGCTCACAGATACGCAGTATTTT
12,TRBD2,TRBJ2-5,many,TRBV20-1,CSAWLAGETQYF,TGCAGTGCTTGGCTAGCGGGAGAGACCCAGTACTTC
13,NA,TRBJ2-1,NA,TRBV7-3,CASSTTPGNEQFF,TGTGCCAGCAGCACCACCCCGGGTAATGAGCAGTTCTTC
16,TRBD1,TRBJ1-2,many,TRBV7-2,CASRKPGQGGIYGYTF,TGTGCCAGCAGAAAACCGGGACAGGGGGGCATATATGGCTACACCTTC
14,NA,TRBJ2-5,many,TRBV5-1,CASSYLDGEETQYF,TGCGCCAGCAGCTACTTGGACGGAGAAGAGACCCAGTACTTC
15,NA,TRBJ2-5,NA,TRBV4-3,CASSQDFESGETQYF,TGCGCCAGCAGCCAAGATTTCGAGAGTGGCGAGACCCAGTACTTC
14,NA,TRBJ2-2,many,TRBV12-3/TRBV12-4,CASSFVRSAGELFF,TGTGCCAGCAGTTTTGTACGGTCAGCGGGGGAGCTGTTTTTT
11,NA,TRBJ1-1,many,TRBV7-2,CASSTYTEAFF,TGTGCCAGCAGTACCTACACTGAAGCTTTCTTT
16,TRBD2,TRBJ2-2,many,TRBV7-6,CASSLVREGRTGELFF,TGTGCCAGCAGCTTAGTGCGGGAGGGCCGCACCGGGGAGCTGTTTTTT
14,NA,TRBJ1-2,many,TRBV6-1,CASRPGTPTGGYTF,TGTGCCAGCCGACCCGGGACGCCTACGGGGGGCTACACCTTC
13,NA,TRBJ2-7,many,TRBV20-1,CSARGQGPYEQYF,TGCAGTGCTAGGGGGCAGGGTCCCTACGAGCAGTACTTC
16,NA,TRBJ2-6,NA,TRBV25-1,CASSRGRISGANVLTF,TGTGCCAGCAGCAGGGGACGGATCTCTGGGGCCAACGTCCTGACTTTC
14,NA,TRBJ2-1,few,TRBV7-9,CASSLQQERGEQFF,TGTGCCAGCAGCTTACAACAGGAGAGAGGAGAGCAGTTCTTC
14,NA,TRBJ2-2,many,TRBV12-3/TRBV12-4,CASSPPRRAGELFF,TGTGCCAGCAGTCCCCCTAGGCGAGCCGGGGAGCTGTTTTTT
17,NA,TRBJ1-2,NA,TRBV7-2,CASSSTSLQEIHYGYTF,TGTGCCAGCAGCTCGACGAGCCTACAGGAGATTCACTATGGCTACACCTTC